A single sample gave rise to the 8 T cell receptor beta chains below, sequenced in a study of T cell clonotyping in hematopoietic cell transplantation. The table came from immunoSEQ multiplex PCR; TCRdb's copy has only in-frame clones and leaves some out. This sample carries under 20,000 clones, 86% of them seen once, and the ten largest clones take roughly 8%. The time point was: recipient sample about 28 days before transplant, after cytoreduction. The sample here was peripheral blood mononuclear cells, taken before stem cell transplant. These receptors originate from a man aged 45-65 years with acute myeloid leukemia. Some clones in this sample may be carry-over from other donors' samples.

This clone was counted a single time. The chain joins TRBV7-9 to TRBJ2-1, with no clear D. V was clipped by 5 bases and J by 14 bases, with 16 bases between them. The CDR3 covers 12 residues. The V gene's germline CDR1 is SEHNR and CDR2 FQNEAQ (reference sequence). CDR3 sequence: CASSPPSRTEFF. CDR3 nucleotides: TGTGCCAGCAGCCCTCCTTCCAGGACGGAGTTCTTC. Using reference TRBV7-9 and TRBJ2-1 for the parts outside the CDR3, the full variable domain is DTGVSQNPRHKITKRGQNVTFRCDPISEHNRLYWYRQTLGQGPEFLTYFQNEAQLEKSRLLSDRFSAERPKGSFSTLEIQRTEQGDSAMYLCASSPPSRTEFFGPGTRLTVL.

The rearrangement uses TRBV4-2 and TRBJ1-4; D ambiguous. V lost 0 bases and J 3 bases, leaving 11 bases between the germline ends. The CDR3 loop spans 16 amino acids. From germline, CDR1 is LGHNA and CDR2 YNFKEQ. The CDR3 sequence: CASSQDRPTANEKLFF. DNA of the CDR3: TGTGCCAGCAGCCAAGATAGGCCTACGGCTAATGAAAAACTGTTTTTT.

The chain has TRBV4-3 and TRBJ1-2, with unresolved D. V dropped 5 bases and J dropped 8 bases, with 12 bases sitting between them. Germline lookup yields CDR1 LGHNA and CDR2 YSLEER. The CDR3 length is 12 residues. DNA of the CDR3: TGCGCCAGCAGCTTCTGGACTGGCGGCTACACCTTC. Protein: CASSFWTGGYTF.

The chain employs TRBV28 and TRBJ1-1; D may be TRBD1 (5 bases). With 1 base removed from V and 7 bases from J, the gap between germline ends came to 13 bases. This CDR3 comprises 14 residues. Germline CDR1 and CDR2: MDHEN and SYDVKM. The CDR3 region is CASSLFSQGGEAFF. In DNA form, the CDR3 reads TGTGCCAGCAGTTTATTTTCGCAGGGAGGTGAAGCTTTCTTT.

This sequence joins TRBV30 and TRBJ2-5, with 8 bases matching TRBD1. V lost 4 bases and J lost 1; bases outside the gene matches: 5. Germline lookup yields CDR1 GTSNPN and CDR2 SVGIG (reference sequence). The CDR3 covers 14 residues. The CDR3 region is CAWTWTGSQETQYF. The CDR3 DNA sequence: TGTGCCTGGACCTGGACAGGGTCCCAAGAGACCCAGTACTTC.

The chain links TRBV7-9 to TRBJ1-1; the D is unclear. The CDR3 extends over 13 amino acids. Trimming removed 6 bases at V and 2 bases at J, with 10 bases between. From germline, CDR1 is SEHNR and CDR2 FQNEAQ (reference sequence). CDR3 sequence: CASSPTVNTEAFF. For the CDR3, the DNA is TGTGCCAGCAGTCCAACAGTTAACACTGAAGCTTTCTTT.

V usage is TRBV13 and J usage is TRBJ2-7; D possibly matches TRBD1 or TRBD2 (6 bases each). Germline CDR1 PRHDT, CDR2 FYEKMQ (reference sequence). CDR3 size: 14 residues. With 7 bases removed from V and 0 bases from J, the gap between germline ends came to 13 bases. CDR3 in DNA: TGTGCCAGCACCCGGGGGCGGAGCTCCTACGAGCAGTACTTC. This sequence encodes CASTRGRSSYEQYF. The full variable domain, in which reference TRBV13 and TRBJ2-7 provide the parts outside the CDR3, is AAGVIQSPRHLIKEKRETATLKCYPIPRHDTVYWYQQGPGQDPQFLISFYEKMQSDKGSIPDRFSAQQFSDYHSELNMSSLELGDSALYFCASTRGRSSYEQYFGPGTRLTVT.

The CDR3: CASSAGTGGQFF. DNA of the CDR3: TGTGCCAGCAGCGCCGGGACAGGGGGGCAGTTCTTC. The chain couples TRBV5-6 to TRBJ2-1; 11 bases align to TRBD1. The CDR3 sequence is 12 residues long. The V and J ends lost 4 bases and 12 bases, in that order; junction bases with no gene match: 3. Germline V gene data show CDR1 as SGHDT and CDR2 as YYEEEE.